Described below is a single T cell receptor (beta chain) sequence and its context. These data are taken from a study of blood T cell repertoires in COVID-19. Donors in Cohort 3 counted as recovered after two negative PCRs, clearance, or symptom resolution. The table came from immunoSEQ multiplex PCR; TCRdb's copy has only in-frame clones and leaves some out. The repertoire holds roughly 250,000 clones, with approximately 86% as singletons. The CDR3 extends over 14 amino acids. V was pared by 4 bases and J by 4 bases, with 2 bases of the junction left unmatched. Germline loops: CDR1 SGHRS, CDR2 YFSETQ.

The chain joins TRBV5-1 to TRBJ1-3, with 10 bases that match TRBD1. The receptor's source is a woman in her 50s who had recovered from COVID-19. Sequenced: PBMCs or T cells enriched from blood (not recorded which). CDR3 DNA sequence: TGCGCCAGCAGCGCGGGACAGGGGGGAAACACCATATATTTT. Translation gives CASSAGQGGNTIYF.